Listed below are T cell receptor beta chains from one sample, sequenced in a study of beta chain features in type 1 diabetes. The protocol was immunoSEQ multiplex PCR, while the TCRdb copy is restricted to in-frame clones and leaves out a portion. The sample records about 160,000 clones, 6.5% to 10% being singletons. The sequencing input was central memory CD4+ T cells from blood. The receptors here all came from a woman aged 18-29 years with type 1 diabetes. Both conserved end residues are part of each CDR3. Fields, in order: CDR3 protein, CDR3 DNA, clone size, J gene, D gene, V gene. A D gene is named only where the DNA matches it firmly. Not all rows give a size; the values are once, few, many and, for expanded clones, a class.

CDR3 protein: CASRETSRTFEQFF
CDR3 DNA: TGTGCCAGCAGGGAAACGTCTAGAACGTTTGAGCAGTTCTTC
clone size: .
J gene: TRBJ2-1
D gene: .
V gene: TRBV6-5

CDR3 protein: CASRRNPDIAGIHNEQFF
CDR3 DNA: TGTGCCAGCAGGCGAAACCCCGATATAGCGGGGATACACAATGAGCAGTTCTTC
clone size: .
J gene: TRBJ2-1
D gene: TRBD2
V gene: TRBV7-8

CDR3 protein: CASRGAGRNSPLHF
CDR3 DNA: TGTGCCAGCAGAGGGGCAGGGAGGAATTCACCCCTCCACTTT
clone size: few
J gene: TRBJ1-6
D gene: .
V gene: TRBV9

CDR3 protein: CASSPLSGQRETQYF
CDR3 DNA: TGTGCCAGCTCACCTCTATCGGGACAAAGGGAGACCCAGTACTTC
clone size: .
J gene: TRBJ2-5
D gene: .
V gene: TRBV18

CDR3 protein: CASRGAQGAGAFF
CDR3 DNA: TGTGCCAGCAGAGGGGCACAGGGAGCCGGCGCTTTCTTT
clone size: .
J gene: TRBJ1-1
D gene: .
V gene: TRBV6-5

CDR3 protein: CASSKAGPYGTALPSETQYF
CDR3 DNA: TGTGCCAGCAGCAAAGCCGGCCCTTACGGGACAGCCTTACCCTCGGAGACCCAGTACTTC
clone size: many
J gene: TRBJ2-5
D gene: .
V gene: TRBV21-1

CDR3 protein: CATSRGQSDQPQHF
CDR3 DNA: TGTGCCACCAGCAGGGGACAGTCGGATCAGCCCCAGCATTTT
clone size: few
J gene: TRBJ1-5
D gene: TRBD1
V gene: TRBV15

CDR3 protein: CASSLSGGAQDTQYF
CDR3 DNA: TGTGCCAGCAGCTTATCCGGGGGGGCCCAAGATACGCAGTATTTT
clone size: once
J gene: TRBJ2-3
D gene: TRBD2
V gene: TRBV13

CDR3 protein: CASSESGRGGETQYF
CDR3 DNA: TGTGCCAGCAGTGAGTCGGGGCGCGGAGGGGAGACCCAGTACTTC
clone size: few
J gene: TRBJ2-5
D gene: .
V gene: TRBV6-4

CDR3 protein: CASSPERGLVSYEQYF
CDR3 DNA: TGCGCCAGCAGCCCGGAGCGGGGGTTAGTTTCCTACGAGCAGTACTTC
clone size: .
J gene: TRBJ2-7
D gene: TRBD2
V gene: TRBV5-1

CDR3 protein: CASSLGGALAEGEQYF
CDR3 DNA: TGCGCCAGCAGCTTGGGGGGCGCATTGGCAGAAGGGGAGCAGTACTTC
clone size: .
J gene: TRBJ2-7
D gene: .
V gene: TRBV5-1

CDR3 protein: CASSPTGDGYTF
CDR3 DNA: TGTGCCAGCTCACCAACAGGAGATGGCTACACCTTC
clone size: .
J gene: TRBJ1-2
D gene: .
V gene: TRBV18

CDR3 protein: CASSQQAGQETQYF
CDR3 DNA: TGTGCCAGCAGCCAACAAGCGGGCCAAGAGACCCAGTACTTC
clone size: few
J gene: TRBJ2-5
D gene: .
V gene: TRBV4-2

CDR3 protein: CASSLQLDYGYTF
CDR3 DNA: TGTGCCAGCAGCTTACAGCTAGACTATGGCTACACCTTC
clone size: few
J gene: TRBJ1-2
D gene: .
V gene: TRBV7-2

CDR3 protein: CASSHRQGGDEQYF
CDR3 DNA: TGCGCCAGCAGCCACCGACAGGGCGGCGACGAGCAGTACTTC
clone size: few
J gene: TRBJ2-7
D gene: TRBD1
V gene: TRBV5-1

CDR3 protein: CASILETGQGYTF
CDR3 DNA: TGTGCCAGCATCCTCGAGACGGGACAGGGCTACACCTTC
clone size: few
J gene: TRBJ1-2
D gene: TRBD1
V gene: TRBV6-6

CDR3 protein: CASSYFSGRGADTQYF
CDR3 DNA: TGTGCCAGCAGTTACTTCAGCGGGAGAGGTGCAGATACGCAGTATTTT
clone size: .
J gene: TRBJ2-3
D gene: TRBD2
V gene: TRBV6-5

CDR3 protein: CASSLEGPYEQYF
CDR3 DNA: TGTGCCAGCAGCTTGGAGGGCCCCTACGAGCAGTACTTC
clone size: .
J gene: TRBJ2-7
D gene: .
V gene: TRBV11-1

CDR3 protein: CASSQAGTGSYEQYF
CDR3 DNA: TGCGCCAGCAGCCAAGCCGGGACAGGGAGTTACGAGCAGTACTTC
clone size: few
J gene: TRBJ2-7
D gene: TRBD1
V gene: TRBV4-3

CDR3 protein: CASNRDRGPYVLTF
CDR3 DNA: TGCGCCAGTAACCGGGACAGGGGGCCTTACGTCCTGACTTTC
clone size: .
J gene: TRBJ2-6
D gene: TRBD1
V gene: TRBV4-3

CDR3 protein: CASSVPTDTQYF
CDR3 DNA: TGCGCCAGCAGCGTTCCGACAGATACGCAGTATTTT
clone size: few
J gene: TRBJ2-3
D gene: .
V gene: TRBV5-1

CDR3 protein: CASSQVMDRRSNQPQHF
CDR3 DNA: TGTGCCAGCAGCCAAGTGATGGACAGGCGTAGCAATCAGCCCCAGCATTTT
clone size: .
J gene: TRBJ1-5
D gene: TRBD1
V gene: TRBV4-2

CDR3 protein: CASSLPQEVGKLFF
CDR3 DNA: TGTGCCAGCAGTTTACCCCAGGAGGTCGGGAAACTGTTTTTT
clone size: .
J gene: TRBJ1-4
D gene: .
V gene: TRBV28

CDR3 protein: CASSLKGLITDTQYF
CDR3 DNA: TGTGCCAGCAGCTTAAAGGGGCTGATCACAGATACGCAGTATTTT
clone size: .
J gene: TRBJ2-3
D gene: .
V gene: TRBV5-6

CDR3 protein: CASGGTEAYEQYF
CDR3 DNA: TGCGCCAGCGGGGGGACAGAAGCCTACGAGCAGTACTTC
clone size: .
J gene: TRBJ2-7
D gene: .
V gene: TRBV10-1

CDR3 protein: CASSLMAGIPETQYF
CDR3 DNA: TGTGCCAGCAGCTTAATGGCAGGGATCCCAGAGACCCAGTACTTC
clone size: .
J gene: TRBJ2-5
D gene: .
V gene: TRBV7-8

CDR3 protein: CAWSTGVVPYEQYF
CDR3 DNA: TGTGCCTGGAGTACAGGAGTGGTCCCCTACGAGCAGTACTTC
clone size: .
J gene: TRBJ2-7
D gene: .
V gene: TRBV30

CDR3 protein: CASSSEETQYF
CDR3 DNA: TGTGCCAGCAGCTCCGAAGAGACCCAGTACTTC
clone size: many
J gene: TRBJ2-5
D gene: .
V gene: TRBV7-2